These 5 T cell receptor beta chains came from one sample sequenced in a study of blood T cell repertoires in COVID-19. The table came from immunoSEQ multiplex PCR; TCRdb's copy has only in-frame clones and leaves some out. The sample shows about 140,000 clones, roughly four fifths of them seen only once. Sequencing was carried out using peripheral blood. The receptors here all came from a woman in her forties or fifties with active or convalescent COVID-19.

V is TRBV6-2 or TRBV6-3 and J is TRBJ2-3; TRBD1 is a possible D gene (5 bases). Germline assignment: CDR1 MNHEY and CDR2 SVGEGT. The CDR3 spans 15 residues. The V gene lost 5 bases and the J gene lost 0 bases, with 12 bases spanning the gap. The CDR3, as DNA: TGTGCCAGCAGTGGAAGACAGCCTAGCACAGATACGCAGTATTTT. Residues: CASSGRQPSTDTQYF.

The chain employs TRBV7-3 and TRBJ2-5; TRBD1 might be the D (6 bases). Germline V CDR1 and CDR2: SGHTA, FQGTGA. The CDR3 loop spans 14 amino acids. Trimming stripped 2 bases from V and 5 bases from J, with 12 bases between. CDR3 protein: CASSLEGRGETQYF. The CDR3 nucleotides read TGTGCCAGCAGCTTAGAGGGCAGGGGTGAGACCCAGTACTTC.

The chain employs TRBV6-2 or TRBV6-3 and TRBJ1-1; D uncertain. The ends were cut back, 0 bases at V and 11 bases at J, with 10 bases in the middle. Looked up from germline, CDR1 is MNHEY and CDR2 is SVGEGT. CDR3 length: 12 residues. The CDR3 here is CASSYSGRGAFF. The CDR3 DNA follows: TGTGCCAGCAGTTACTCCGGGAGAGGGGCTTTCTTT.

The chain carries TRBV6-5 and TRBJ2-4; 8 bases fit TRBD1. Germline values: CDR1 MNHEY, CDR2 SVGAGI. This CDR3 is 14 amino acids long. J gave up 5 bases and V 6 bases, and 6 bases lay outside the gene matches. CDR3 loop: CASRAGTGQNIQYF. The CDR3 DNA reads TGTGCCAGCAGGGCCGGGACAGGTCAAAACATTCAGTACTTC.

This sequence joins TRBV3-1 (or the pseudogene TRBV3-2) and TRBJ2-5, with no clear D. The germline CDR1 and CDR2 sequences are LGHDT and YNNKEL (reference sequence). The CDR3 is made up of 14 amino acids. The V end was cut by 0 bases, the J end by 1 base, with 6 bases between. CDR3 loop: CASSQEASQETQYF. The CDR3, as DNA: TGTGCCAGCAGCCAAGAGGCCTCCCAAGAGACCCAGTACTTC.